The entry that follows covers one TCR beta chain sequence. The antigen remains undetermined. The length of the CDR3 is 15 residues. J gave up 6 bases and V 6 bases, and 8 bases lay outside the gene matches. Germline assignment: CDR1 MDHEN and CDR2 SYDVKM. This sample was included in a study of cytomegalovirus exposure and HLA in healthy donors. The PCR employed 60 Vbeta primers together with 13 Jbeta primers. Repertoires were generated with immunoSEQ multiplex PCR, while TCRdb's copy carries only in-frame clones and drops some. The profile shows around 200,000 clones, approximately 80% of them singletons. Overall study findings and caveats: Later on, a genetic analysis was performed. It linked a missense variant in DCLRE1C with V- and J-gene trimming of TCR beta. Testing in vitro showed three CMV-associated chains specific for CMV antigens.

Sampled while nominally healthy, donors likely had unrecorded immune exposures. The sequencing input was PBMCs. This clonotype was obtained from a girl under 18 in good health and CMV-seronegative. J is TRBJ2-2 and V is TRBV28; 9 bases fit TRBD1. CDR3 in DNA: TGTGCCAGCAGACGACAGGGGGTTGTCGCCGGGGAGCTGTTTTTT. Its protein product is CASRRQGVVAGELFF.